The clone carrying this T cell receptor beta chain came up many times. Antigen unknown. This record belongs to a study of post-analysis software for immune sequencing data. Study-wide context: Secondary progressive, relapsing-remitting and progressive-relapsing multiple sclerosis were among the included disease courses.

Unique-molecular-identifier-tagged TCR beta cDNA libraries were used. Once about 0.95 to 10 million T cells were used, 400,000 to 550,000 cDNA molecules resulted. TCRdb called the PCR reads again in MiXCR, with one record for every CDR3 protein. Found here are 180,000 or so distinct CDR3 sequences, approximately 28% of them singletons; the top ten hold roughly 3.5%. Study outcomes and limitations: The study found TRBV5-6, TRBV5-1 and TRBV20-1 among a few TRBV segments more frequent in patients than controls. For normalized Chao1 diversity, multiple sclerosis patients scored significantly lower than controls did.

The CDR3 contains 15 residues. V was pared by 8 bases and J by 0 bases, with 8 bases of the junction left unmatched. The sequence was collected from a girl aged 2-17 years with multiple sclerosis. Sequenced sample: blood. This chain links TRBV12-3 or TRBV12-4 with TRBJ2-7; 9 bases are shared with TRBD2. CDR3 protein: CASSPSGIISYEQYF. The CDR3, as DNA: TGTGCCAGCTCGCCTAGCGGGATTATCTCCTACGAGCAGTACTTC.